Each of the 25 T cell receptor beta chains below was sequenced from the same sample in a study of OX40 agonist ivuxolimab in advanced cancers. Profiling relied on immunoSEQ multiplex PCR, and the TCRdb table lists in-frame clones only, not all of them. Of 30,000 to 45,000 clones listed, 70% to 90% are singletons. The sequences come from CD4+ or CD8+ T cells sorted from blood, collected in a trial of the OX40 agonist ivuxolimab. The source is an adult with an advanced solid tumor such as melanoma, head and neck, liver or kidney cancer.

The chain couples TRBV11-1 to TRBJ2-2, with D perhaps TRBD1 (6 bases). Germline V gene data show CDR1 as SGHAT and CDR2 as FQDESV (reference sequence). CDR3 length: 15 amino acids. V lost 2 bases to trimming and J lost 7 bases, with 14 bases between them. DNA of the CDR3: TGTGCCAGCAGCTTAACCGGGACAATTCACGGGGAGCTGTTTTTT. This translates into CASSLTGTIHGELFF.

The chain uses TRBV7-9 and TRBJ1-5, with 9 positions matching TRBD1. Germline lookup yields CDR1 SEHNR and CDR2 FQNEAQ (reference sequence). The CDR3 covers 14 residues. J lost 9 bases, V lost 5 bases, and 8 bases had no gene match. This chain's CDR3 is CASSLGQGFSPQHF. CDR3 DNA: TGTGCCAGCAGCCTTGGACAGGGGTTCTCGCCCCAGCATTTT.

The V call is TRBV9, the J call TRBJ2-2, with D perhaps matching TRBD2 (6 bases). Trimming removed 5 bases at V and 0 bases at J, with 8 bases between. Germline loops: CDR1 SGDLS, CDR2 YYNGEE. The CDR3 contains 14 residues. CDR3: CASRTSSNTGELFF. DNA for the CDR3: TGTGCCAGCAGGACTAGTTCGAACACCGGGGAGCTGTTTTTT.

V and J are TRBV7-2 and TRBJ2-5, with a tentative D call TRBD2 (6 bases). The germline V gene has CDR1 SGHTA and CDR2 FQGNSA. V shed 3 bases and J shed 9 bases, with 17 bases lying between them. The CDR3 totals 14 residues. The CDR3 is CASSLEGRLGAQYF. The CDR3 DNA reads TGTGCCAGCAGCTTGGAGGGGAGGCTGGGGGCCCAGTACTTC.

The rearrangement joins TRBV6-1 to TRBJ1-2; D is uncertain. The germline V gene has CDR1 MNHNS and CDR2 SASEGT. The CDR3 length is 14 residues. V lost 4 bases, J lost 5 bases, and 14 bases lay in between. The CDR3 DNA sequence: TGTGCCAGCAGTGGGACTTGGAAAGGATATGGCTACACCTTC. Its protein product is CASSGTWKGYGYTF.

V and J are TRBV5-1 and TRBJ1-1; 10 nucleotides line up with TRBD1. The ends lost 4 bases at V and 2 bases at J; junction bases unmatched: 11. From germline, CDR1 is SGHRS and CDR2 YFSETQ. This CDR3 is 17 amino acids long. The CDR3 loop is CASSRTGTGALNTEAFF. CDR3 bases: TGCGCCAGCAGCCGAACCGGGACAGGGGCCCTTAACACTGAAGCTTTCTTT.

V gene TRBV5-4 combines with J gene TRBJ2-1; D may be TRBD2 (6 bases). Germline assignment: CDR1 SGHNT and CDR2 YYREEE (reference sequence). V shed 4 bases and J shed 0 bases, with 11 bases lying between them. This CDR3 region has 15 residues. The CDR3 DNA reads TGTGCCAGCAGCATTACTAGCAGCTCCTACAATGAGCAGTTCTTC. It encodes CASSITSSSYNEQFF.

This clone is judged medium-sized. The rearrangement links TRBV15 to TRBJ1-5; a weak D match, TRBD1 (5 bases). V gave up 4 bases and J gave up 6 bases, with 10 bases separating them. CDR3 length equals 13 residues. Germline lookup yields CDR1 LNHNV and CDR2 YYDKDF (reference sequence). CDR3 sequence (DNA): TGTGCCACCAGCATGGGAGGGACTCAGCCCCAGCATTTT. Encoded protein: CATSMGGTQPQHF. The complete variable domain, with remaining parts taken from reference TRBV15 and TRBJ1-5, reads DAMVIQNPRYQVTQFGKPVTLSCSQTLNHNVMYWYQQKSSQAPKLLFHYYDKDFNNEADTPDNFQSRRPNTSFCFLDIRSPGLGDTAMYLCATSMGGTQPQHFGDGTRLSIL.

The genes are TRBV14 and TRBJ2-7; D is unresolved. V was pared by 5 bases and J by 3 bases, with 14 bases between. Germline assignment: CDR1 SGHDN and CDR2 FVKESK. The CDR3 totals 14 residues. Written as DNA, the CDR3 is TGTGCCAGCAGCTCCTATGCGTCTTTCTACGAGCAGTACTTC. Amino acids: CASSSYASFYEQYF. The full variable domain, its missing parts supplied by reference TRBV14 and TRBJ2-7, is EAGVTQFPSHSVIEKGQTVTLRCDPISGHDNLYWYRRVMGKEIKFLLHFVKESKQDESGMPNNRFLAERTGGTYSTLKVQPAELEDSGVYFCASSSYASFYEQYFGPGTRLTVT.

V and J are TRBV11-2 and TRBJ1-6; maybe TRBD1 (5 bases). Germline-derived CDR1 and CDR2 are SGHAT and FQNNGV. With 6 bases removed from V and 10 bases from J, the gap between germline ends came to 13 bases. The CDR3 loop spans 13 amino acids. CDR3 DNA: TGTGCCAGCAGTCCGGGGGGGGTATCACCCCTCCACTTT. Translation: CASSPGGVSPLHF. The full variable domain, with the rest looked up from reference TRBV11-2 and TRBJ1-6, is EAGVAQSPRYKIIEKRQSVAFWCNPISGHATLYWYQQILGQGPKLLIQFQNNGVVDDSQLPKDRFSAERLKGVDSTLKIQPAKLEDSAVYLCASSPGGVSPLHFGNGTRLTVT.

The gene calls are TRBV5-1 and TRBJ1-2, with a possible D match to TRBD1 (5 bases). The V end lost 0 bases, the J end lost 7 bases, and 16 bases lay between the germline ends. This CDR3 contains 15 residues. Per germline, CDR1 SGHRS and CDR2 YFSETQ. This chain's CDR3 is CASSLESARAGGYTF. Written as DNA, the CDR3 is TGCGCCAGCAGCTTGGAGTCCGCCAGGGCTGGTGGCTACACCTTC.

Notes on this clone: The junction and the germline gene differ at one end; a read error may be behind it. The V gene is TRBV6-4, the J gene TRBJ1-5; unclear D gene. There are 15 residues in the CDR3. Germline CDR1 is MRHNA and CDR2 is SNTAGT. The CDR3 sequence: CASSYSQDPNQPQHF. For the CDR3, the DNA is TGTGCCAGCAGTTACTCCCAGGACCCAAATCAGCCCCAGCATTTT.

This chain joins TRBV5-6 and TRBJ1-2, with D unclear. This CDR3 has 14 amino acids. The germline V and J ends were trimmed by 2 bases and 8 bases, with 16 bases remaining between them. The germline CDR1 and CDR2 sequences are SGHDT and YYEEEE. CDR3 sequence: CASSFETAIEGYTF. In DNA form, the CDR3 reads TGTGCCAGCAGCTTTGAAACAGCGATCGAGGGCTACACCTTC.

The chain combines TRBV2 with TRBJ2-5; D may be TRBD2 (6 bases). The germline V gene encodes CDR1 SNHLY and CDR2 FYNNEI. This CDR3 contains 14 residues. Trimming took off 7 bases at V and 4 bases at J, with 16 bases between the two ends. Written as DNA, the CDR3 is TGTGCCAGCACCCCCCCACTGGGGGGAGAGACCCAGTACTTC. This translates into CASTPPLGGETQYF. Supplemented by reference TRBV2 and TRBJ2-5, the full variable domain reads EPEVTQTPSHQVTQMGQEVILRCVPISNHLYFYWYRQILGQKVEFLVSFYNNEISEKSEIFDDQFSVERPDGSNFTLKIRSTKLEDSAMYFCASTPPLGGETQYFGPGTRLLVL.

The chain joins TRBV5-4 to TRBJ2-2; 7 bases align to TRBD1. The CDR3 is 15 amino acids. The ends lost 2 bases at V and 3 bases at J; junction bases unmatched: 4. Germline V CDR1 and CDR2: SGHNT, YYREEE (reference sequence). The CDR3 region is CASSFGTADTGELFF. CDR3 nucleotide sequence: TGTGCCAGCAGCTTCGGGACAGCCGACACCGGGGAGCTGTTTTTT.

V usage is TRBV10-3 and J usage is TRBJ1-3; D is perhaps TRBD1 (5 bases). The V gene's germline CDR1 is ENHRY and CDR2 SYGVKD. This CDR3 comprises 13 residues. The V and J ends lost 10 bases and 4 bases respectively, with 14 bases between them. The CDR3, as DNA: TGTGCCACCCGAGGGGTTGACGGAAACACCATATATTTT. This encodes CATRGVDGNTIYF.

This clone was seen more than once but under ten times. The chain combines TRBV10-3 with TRBJ1-1; D gene ambiguous. This CDR3 is 14 amino acids long. Trimming shortened V by 3 bases and J by 1 base, and 9 bases separated the two germline ends. Germline assignment: CDR1 ENHRY and CDR2 SYGVKD. For the CDR3, the DNA is TGTGCCATCAGTGATCGCGACAAGAACACTGAAGCTTTCTTT. Amino acids: CAISDRDKNTEAFF.

The sample holds one count of this clone. The genes are TRBV5-1 and TRBJ2-7; no reliable D call. Trimming stripped 5 bases from V and 5 bases from J, with 11 bases between. Germline lookup yields CDR1 SGHRS and CDR2 YFSETQ. The CDR3 length is 12 residues. The CDR3 nucleotides are TGCGCCAGCAGTCCACCCGACAACGAGCAGTACTTC. This codes for CASSPPDNEQYF.

The chain joins TRBV19 to TRBJ1-1, with D possibly matching TRBD1 (6 bases). CDR1 is LNHDA, CDR2 SQIVND, per germline (reference sequence). V was clipped by 3 bases and J by 1 base, with 15 bases between them. This CDR3 has 16 amino acids. CDR3 sequence: CASSIWGRGGNTEAFF. Written as DNA, the CDR3 is TGTGCCAGTAGTATCTGGGGCAGGGGAGGGAACACTGAAGCTTTCTTT.

V gene TRBV10-3 combines with J gene TRBJ2-1; 8 nucleotides align to TRBD2. The germline CDR1 and CDR2 sequences are ENHRY and SYGVKD. The CDR3 length is 13 residues. V was clipped by 7 bases and J by 6 bases; unmatched bases: 5. The CDR3 DNA sequence: TGTGCCATCACGGGGACTAGATTCAATGAGCAGTTCTTC. The encoded protein is CAITGTRFNEQFF.

This clone was counted once. This sequence joins TRBV6-5 and TRBJ2-2; weak D call: TRBD2 (5 bases). This CDR3 is 16 amino acids long. V lost 2 bases and J 1 base, leaving 11 bases between the germline ends. Germline assignment: CDR1 MNHEY and CDR2 SVGAGI. The CDR3 coding sequence is TGTGCCAGCAGTTACGACCTGAGCGGGAACACCGGGGAGCTGTTTTTT. Protein product: CASSYDLSGNTGELFF.

This clone has a single count. The gene calls are TRBV6-4 and TRBJ2-1; D not resolved. The CDR3 runs 13 residues. Trimming shortened V by 3 bases and J by 8 bases, and 11 bases separated the two germline ends. Germline assignment: CDR1 MRHNA and CDR2 SNTAGT. CDR3 loop: CASSEMVGHEQFF. The CDR3 nucleotides are TGTGCCAGCAGTGAGATGGTAGGTCATGAGCAGTTCTTC.

The sample holds a few counts of this clone. The rearrangement uses TRBV10-3 and TRBJ1-2, with 11 bases aligning to TRBD1. The ends lost 4 bases at V and 8 bases at J; junction bases unmatched: 6. CDR1 and CDR2 from the germline V gene are ENHRY and SYGVKD. This CDR3 comprises 14 residues. This CDR3 reads CAISVGQGEFGYTF. As DNA, the CDR3 is TGTGCCATCAGTGTGGGACAGGGGGAATTCGGCTACACCTTC.

In DNA, the CDR3 is TGTGCCAGTAGCCTACTAGCGGGGGGAGTCTACGAGCAGTACTTC. Translation gives CASSLLAGGVYEQYF. The chain combines TRBV19 with TRBJ2-7; 12 bases agree with TRBD2. The CDR3 length is 15 residues. Germline V lookup: CDR1 LNHDA, CDR2 SQIVND (reference sequence). The ends lost 6 bases at V and 3 bases at J; junction bases unmatched: 6.

This chain links TRBV19 with TRBJ2-1; 10 positions match TRBD2. Germline CDR1 and CDR2: LNHDA and SQIVND (reference sequence). The CDR3 totals 14 residues. V gave up 4 bases and J gave up 10 bases; unmatched junction bases: 7. The CDR3 bases are TGTGCCAGTAGTACCAGGACTAGCGGAGGGGAGCAGTTCTTC. Its protein product is CASSTRTSGGEQFF.